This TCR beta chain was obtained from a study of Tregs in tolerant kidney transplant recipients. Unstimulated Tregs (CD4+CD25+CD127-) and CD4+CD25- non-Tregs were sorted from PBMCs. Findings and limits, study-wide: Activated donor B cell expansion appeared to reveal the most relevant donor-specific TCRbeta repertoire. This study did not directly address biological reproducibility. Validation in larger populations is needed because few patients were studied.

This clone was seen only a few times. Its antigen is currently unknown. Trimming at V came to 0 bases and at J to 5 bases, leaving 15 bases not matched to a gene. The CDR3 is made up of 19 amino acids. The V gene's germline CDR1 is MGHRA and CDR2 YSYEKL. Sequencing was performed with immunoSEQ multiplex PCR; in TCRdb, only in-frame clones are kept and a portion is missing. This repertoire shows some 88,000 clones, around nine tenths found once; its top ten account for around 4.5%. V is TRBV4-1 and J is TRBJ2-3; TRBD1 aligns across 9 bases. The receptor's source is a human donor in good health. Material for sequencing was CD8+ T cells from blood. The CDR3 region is CASSQDHWTGANGGDTQYF. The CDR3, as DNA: TGCGCCAGCAGCCAAGATCATTGGACAGGGGCCAACGGTGGAGATACGCAGTATTTT.